These T cell receptor beta chains were read from a single sample in a study of blood T cell repertoires in COVID-19. Data came from immunoSEQ multiplex PCR; TCRdb stores just in-frame clones and leaves some out. Counted here are under 250,000 clones, around 83% occurring once; the ten biggest clones make up 13%. Sequencing input: peripheral blood. These TCRs come from a human donor in a cohort sampled during active COVID-19. The CDR3 runs from the conserved cysteine through the conserved F or W. The D gene is left open where the match is weak. Some rows have no size entry. The others give once, few or many, or a class for an expanded clone.

J: TRBJ1-2; D: .; size: .; V: TRBV19; DNA: TGTGCCAGTAGCCCATCGATATTCGGCTATGGCTACACCTTC; CDR3: CASSPSIFGYGYTF
J: TRBJ2-1; D: .; size: .; V: TRBV7-9; DNA: TGTGCCAGCAGCGGACCGGGACTTGCCTACAATGAGCAGTTCTTC; CDR3: CASSGPGLAYNEQFF
J: TRBJ2-5; D: TRBD2; size: once; V: TRBV7-9; DNA: TGTGCCAGCAGCTCGGCCGGGACTAGCGGGATATTTAGGAACGAGACCCAGTACTTC; CDR3: CASSSAGTSGIFRNETQYF
J: TRBJ2-1; D: TRBD2; size: .; V: TRBV18; DNA: TGTGCCAGCTCACCACTCCGTGGGACTAGCGGGAGAGAGCAGTTCTTC; CDR3: CASSPLRGTSGREQFF
J: TRBJ1-2; D: .; size: once; V: TRBV3-1/TRBV3-2; DNA: TGTGCCAGCAGCCAAGTACCCAGGGCCACTTATGGCTACACCTTC; CDR3: CASSQVPRATYGYTF
J: TRBJ1-1; D: TRBD1; size: .; V: TRBV20-1; DNA: TGCAGTGCTAGTGGGACAGCAGACACTGAAGCTTTCTTT; CDR3: CSASGTADTEAFF
J: TRBJ2-2; D: TRBD1; size: .; V: TRBV18; DNA: TGTGCCAGCTCACCACCGGGGACAGTGAACACCGGGGAGCTGTTTTTT; CDR3: CASSPPGTVNTGELFF
J: TRBJ2-1; D: TRBD2; size: .; V: TRBV29-1; DNA: TGCAGCGTCGAGGCTGGCGGGAGCTCAGATGAGCAGTTCTTC; CDR3: CSVEAGGSSDEQFF
J: TRBJ2-7; D: .; size: .; V: TRBV6-5; DNA: TGTGCCAGCAGTAGGGACTTTTCCTCCTACGAGCAGTACTTC; CDR3: CASSRDFSSYEQYF
J: TRBJ1-2; D: .; size: once; V: TRBV7-9; DNA: TGTGCCAGCAGCTTAGTCCCCACGGAGACAGGAGACACCTTC; CDR3: CASSLVPTETGDTF
J: TRBJ2-7; D: TRBD1; size: many; V: TRBV29-1; DNA: TGCAGCGTTGTATTTGAGGACAGGGTCCACGAGCAGTACTTC; CDR3: CSVVFEDRVHEQYF
J: TRBJ1-1; D: .; size: .; V: TRBV6-5; DNA: TGTGCCAGCACAGGGTTGCTGAGCACTGAAGCTTTCTTT; CDR3: CASTGLLSTEAFF
J: TRBJ2-1; D: TRBD1; size: .; V: TRBV5-1; DNA: TGCGCCAGCAGCTCCCTCCGGGACAGGGGGGGTAGCAATGAGCAGTTCTTC; CDR3: CASSSLRDRGGSNEQFF
J: TRBJ1-1; D: .; size: .; V: TRBV2; DNA: TGTGCCAGCGTTTTACCGCAGGGCTCCATGAACACTGAAGCTTTCTTT; CDR3: CASVLPQGSMNTEAFF
J: TRBJ2-1; D: TRBD1; size: .; V: TRBV28; DNA: TGTGCCAGCGTCGACAGGGGTGCCTACAATGAGCAGTTCTTC; CDR3: CASVDRGAYNEQFF
J: TRBJ1-2; D: TRBD1; size: .; V: TRBV30; DNA: TGTGCCTGGAGTTCAGGGGGCAATAACGGCTACACCTTC; CDR3: CAWSSGGNNGYTF
J: TRBJ1-5; D: .; size: .; V: TRBV27; DNA: TGTGCCAGCAGGCTACAGGGTTTCAATCAGCCCCAGCATTTT; CDR3: CASRLQGFNQPQHF
J: TRBJ2-1; D: TRBD2; size: .; V: TRBV25-1; DNA: TGTGCCAGCAGTGGGGATAGCGGGACAATCTACAATGAGCAGTTCTTC; CDR3: CASSGDSGTIYNEQFF
J: TRBJ2-1; D: .; size: .; V: TRBV5-1; DNA: TGCGCCAGCAGGGTCGGTCTAGTAATTGCTAATGAGCAGTTCTTC; CDR3: CASRVGLVIANEQFF
J: TRBJ1-2; D: .; size: .; V: TRBV7-9; DNA: TGTGCCAGCAGCTTCGGTCAGGGCAGGGGCTATGGCTACACCTTC; CDR3: CASSFGQGRGYGYTF
J: TRBJ1-4; D: TRBD1; size: .; V: TRBV5-6; DNA: TGTGCCAGCAGCTTGGCGAACAGGGGGCTGCCAACTAATGAAAAACTGTTTTTT; CDR3: CASSLANRGLPTNEKLFF
J: TRBJ2-2; D: .; size: few; V: TRBV28; DNA: TGTGCCAGCAGCCCCCAGTGGGGGCGCACCGGGGAGCTGTTTTTT; CDR3: CASSPQWGRTGELFF
J: TRBJ2-7; D: .; size: once; V: TRBV6-2/TRBV6-3; DNA: TGTGCCAGCAGTTACGTGGGGAGTCGGTACGAGCAGTACTTC; CDR3: CASSYVGSRYEQYF
J: TRBJ1-2; D: .; size: .; V: TRBV28; DNA: TGTGCCAGCAGTTTGCAGGGGCTAGGCTACACCTTC; CDR3: CASSLQGLGYTF
J: TRBJ1-4; D: .; size: .; V: TRBV29-1; DNA: TGCAGCGTTGAAATACAGCTTAATGAAAAACTGTTTTTT; CDR3: CSVEIQLNEKLFF
J: TRBJ2-3; D: TRBD2; size: .; V: TRBV2; DNA: TGTGCCAGCAGTGCCCTTGGACTAGCGGATCCAGATACGCAGTATTTT; CDR3: CASSALGLADPDTQYF
J: TRBJ1-1; D: .; size: .; V: TRBV7-2; DNA: TGTGCCAGCATCCCTAGACAGGCCGCCACTGAAGCTTTCTTT; CDR3: CASIPRQAATEAFF
J: TRBJ2-7; D: TRBD2; size: .; V: TRBV9; DNA: TGTGCCAGCAGCCCTACTAGCGGGAGTTCCTACGAGCAGTACTTC; CDR3: CASSPTSGSSYEQYF
J: TRBJ1-1; D: .; size: once; V: TRBV30; DNA: TGTGCCTGGATCCCGCAGGGGGAAGCTTTCTTT; CDR3: CAWIPQGEAFF
J: TRBJ2-3; D: TRBD1; size: many; V: TRBV6-5; DNA: TGTGCCACCCAGGGGGCGTCGGATACGCAGTATTTT; CDR3: CATQGASDTQYF
J: TRBJ2-1; D: TRBD2; size: .; V: TRBV11-2; DNA: TGTGCCAGCAGCTTAACTAGCGGGATTAATGAGCAGTTCTTC; CDR3: CASSLTSGINEQFF
J: TRBJ2-1; D: .; size: .; V: TRBV18; DNA: TGTGCCAGCTCACCACCGGGCACAAATGAGCAGTTCTTC; CDR3: CASSPPGTNEQFF
J: TRBJ2-7; D: .; size: .; V: TRBV11-1; DNA: TGTGCCAGCAGCTCAGGGGTTCTGGGAGAGCAGTACTTC; CDR3: CASSSGVLGEQYF
J: TRBJ1-5; D: .; size: .; V: TRBV2; DNA: TGTGCCAGCAGTGAAAGGGCGGGAAGCAATCAGCCCCAGCATTTT; CDR3: CASSERAGSNQPQHF
J: TRBJ2-3; D: TRBD2; size: .; V: TRBV19; DNA: TGTGCCAGTTCTAGCGGGAGGGAGGGAAATACGCAGTATTTT; CDR3: CASSSGREGNTQYF
J: TRBJ2-3; D: .; size: .; V: TRBV11-1; DNA: TGTGCCAGCAGGGAAACGGGTCAAAGCACAGATACGCAGTATTTT; CDR3: CASRETGQSTDTQYF
J: TRBJ2-1; D: .; size: .; V: TRBV19; DNA: TGTGCCAGTAGTTTATCAGGGTTCGTCTACAATGAGCAGTTCTTC; CDR3: CASSLSGFVYNEQFF
J: TRBJ2-3; D: .; size: .; V: TRBV9; DNA: TGTGCCAGCTCGGATAGCGGCCAAGATACGCAGTATTTT; CDR3: CASSDSGQDTQYF
J: TRBJ1-6; D: .; size: .; V: TRBV7-8; DNA: TGTGCCAGCAGCTCGACGACAGGCTTGTCACCCCTCCACTTT; CDR3: CASSSTTGLSPLHF
J: TRBJ2-7; D: .; size: few; V: TRBV7-9; DNA: TGTGCCAGCAGCTTATTGGCAGGGCCTTACGAGCAGTACTTC; CDR3: CASSLLAGPYEQYF
J: TRBJ2-7; D: .; size: .; V: TRBV29-1; DNA: TGCAGCGTTGAAATACAGGGCGACGAGCAGTACTTC; CDR3: CSVEIQGDEQYF
J: TRBJ2-1; D: TRBD1; size: .; V: TRBV27; DNA: TGTGCCAGCAGTGTGACAGGGGGTAATGAGCAGTTCTTC; CDR3: CASSVTGGNEQFF
J: TRBJ1-5; D: TRBD1; size: few; V: TRBV5-1; DNA: TGCGCCAGCAGCCCAGGGACAGGGGAACAGCCCCAGCATTTT; CDR3: CASSPGTGEQPQHF
J: TRBJ2-3; D: TRBD1; size: .; V: TRBV3-1/TRBV3-2; DNA: TGTGCCAGCAGCCAAAATAGGGCCAGGGGGCGCTTAGATACGCAGTATTTT; CDR3: CASSQNRARGRLDTQYF
J: TRBJ1-2; D: .; size: many; V: TRBV4-2; DNA: TGTGCCAGCAGCCACGGAGCAGAGGGCTACACCTTC; CDR3: CASSHGAEGYTF
J: TRBJ2-5; D: TRBD2; size: .; V: TRBV28; DNA: TGTGCCAGCAGTTTATCAGTAGAAGCGGGAGGGTACGAGACCCAGTACTTC; CDR3: CASSLSVEAGGYETQYF
J: TRBJ2-7; D: .; size: .; V: TRBV11-2; DNA: TGTGCCAGCAGCTTGGGGCAGGGGCCCTACGAGCAGTACTTC; CDR3: CASSLGQGPYEQYF
J: TRBJ1-6; D: .; size: .; V: TRBV4-1; DNA: TGCGCCAGCAGCCAGGCCATTGACAGACTCAATTCACCCCTCCACTTT; CDR3: CASSQAIDRLNSPLHF